This is a list of T cell receptor beta chains from one sample in a study of T cell repertoires in cytomegalovirus infection. TCRdb independently ran MiXCR on the reads; one entry per CDR3 protein. The table lists about 250,000 distinct CDR3 sequences, about 5.9% of them singletons. Material: PBMCs. The receptors derive from a human donor in good health (CMV status not recorded). Some clones in this sample may be carry-over from other donors' samples. The CDR3 runs from the conserved cysteine through the conserved F or W. Each record gives: clone size, J gene, V gene, D gene, CDR3 protein, CDR3 DNA. D genes are given only for firm matches. For some rows the clone size is stated as once, few or many, or as a class when expanded; others skip it.

clone_size: many
j_call: TRBJ1-2
v_call: TRBV6-6
d_call: TRBD1
cdr3_aa: CASRDPGQGYGYTF
cdr3_nt: TGTGCCAGCAGGGATCCCGGACAGGGATATGGCTACACCTTC

clone_size: many
j_call: TRBJ1-1
v_call: TRBV12-3/TRBV12-4
d_call: -
cdr3_aa: CASSLDPGNTEAFF
cdr3_nt: TGTGCCAGCAGTTTGGACCCCGGTAACACTGAAGCTTTCTTT

clone_size: many
j_call: TRBJ1-6
v_call: TRBV7-8
d_call: TRBD1
cdr3_aa: CASSPLDRGSNSPLHF
cdr3_nt: TGTGCCAGCAGCCCGCTAGACAGGGGGAGCAATTCACCCCTCCACTTT

clone_size: -
j_call: TRBJ2-1
v_call: TRBV4-2
d_call: -
cdr3_aa: CASSQDEARYNEQFF
cdr3_nt: TGTGCCAGCAGCCAAGATGAGGCACGGTACAATGAGCAGTTCTTC

clone_size: many
j_call: TRBJ2-7
v_call: TRBV7-2
d_call: TRBD2
cdr3_aa: CASSLAASSGGSEQYF
cdr3_nt: TGTGCCAGCAGCTTAGCGGCCTCTAGCGGGGGATCCGAGCAGTACTTC

clone_size: many
j_call: TRBJ1-2
v_call: TRBV28
d_call: -
cdr3_aa: CASSIPRWNYGYTF
cdr3_nt: TGTGCCAGCAGTATACCTCGTTGGAACTATGGCTACACCTTC

clone_size: many
j_call: TRBJ2-3
v_call: TRBV7-2
d_call: -
cdr3_aa: CASSLLGAGVADTQYF
cdr3_nt: TGTGCCAGCAGCTTACTTGGGGCAGGGGTGGCAGATACGCAGTATTTT

clone_size: -
j_call: TRBJ2-7
v_call: TRBV5-1
d_call: TRBD1
cdr3_aa: CASSPTGGSSYEQYF
cdr3_nt: TGCGCCAGCAGCCCAACAGGGGGCTCTTCCTACGAGCAGTACTTC

clone_size: many
j_call: TRBJ1-3
v_call: TRBV7-2
d_call: -
cdr3_aa: CASSPELGARNTIYF
cdr3_nt: TGTGCCAGCAGCCCCGAACTCGGGGCCCGAAACACCATATATTTT

clone_size: many
j_call: TRBJ2-6
v_call: TRBV7-8
d_call: -
cdr3_aa: CASSLSRVNSRRANVLTF
cdr3_nt: TGTGCCAGCAGCTTATCCAGGGTAAACAGTCGGAGGGCCAACGTCCTGACTTTC

clone_size: -
j_call: TRBJ2-3
v_call: TRBV29-1
d_call: TRBD1
cdr3_aa: CSVDRATDTQYF
cdr3_nt: TGCAGCGTGGACAGGGCCACAGATACGCAGTATTTT

clone_size: few
j_call: TRBJ2-4
v_call: TRBV12-3/TRBV12-4
d_call: -
cdr3_aa: CASSHPHLIQYF
cdr3_nt: TGTGCCAGCAGTCACCCCCACCTCATTCAGTACTTC

clone_size: few
j_call: TRBJ1-1
v_call: TRBV5-1
d_call: -
cdr3_aa: CASSSEYTEAFF
cdr3_nt: TGCGCCAGCAGCTCCGAATACACTGAAGCTTTCTTT

clone_size: many
j_call: TRBJ2-6
v_call: TRBV29-1
d_call: TRBD1
cdr3_aa: CSVQGAGANVLTF
cdr3_nt: TGCAGCGTCCAGGGGGCCGGGGCCAACGTCCTGACTTTC

clone_size: many
j_call: TRBJ2-5
v_call: TRBV18
d_call: -
cdr3_aa: CASSPPFSGETQYF
cdr3_nt: TGTGCCAGCTCACCACCGTTCTCCGGCGAGACCCAGTACTTC

clone_size: many
j_call: TRBJ2-1
v_call: TRBV6-2/TRBV6-3
d_call: TRBD1
cdr3_aa: CASSWGQGSSYNEQFF
cdr3_nt: TGTGCCAGCAGTTGGGGACAGGGGAGCTCCTACAATGAGCAGTTCTTC

clone_size: many
j_call: TRBJ2-3
v_call: TRBV20-1
d_call: TRBD2
cdr3_aa: CSARDWMRGNTDTQYF
cdr3_nt: TGCAGTGCTAGAGATTGGATGCGGGGGAACACAGATACGCAGTATTTT

clone_size: many
j_call: TRBJ1-2
v_call: TRBV20-1
d_call: TRBD1
cdr3_aa: CSALGQGGDYGYTF
cdr3_nt: TGCAGTGCCCTCGGACAGGGTGGGGACTATGGCTACACCTTC

clone_size: many
j_call: TRBJ2-5
v_call: TRBV7-8
d_call: TRBD2
cdr3_aa: CASSPLTSGGETQYF
cdr3_nt: TGTGCCAGCAGCCCTCTGACTAGCGGGGGAGAGACCCAGTACTTC

clone_size: many
j_call: TRBJ2-7
v_call: TRBV29-1
d_call: TRBD1
cdr3_aa: CSVIPGTGKRYEQYF
cdr3_nt: TGCAGCGTTATCCCGGGGACAGGGAAGCGGTACGAGCAGTACTTC

clone_size: many
j_call: TRBJ2-3
v_call: TRBV12-3/TRBV12-4
d_call: TRBD2
cdr3_aa: CASSGLAGPTDTQYF
cdr3_nt: TGTGCCAGCAGCGGACTAGCGGGGCCAACAGATACGCAGTATTTT

clone_size: many
j_call: TRBJ1-3
v_call: TRBV15
d_call: -
cdr3_aa: CATSRDLQRGNTIYF
cdr3_nt: TGTGCCACCAGCAGAGATCTCCAGCGGGGAAACACCATATATTTT

clone_size: many
j_call: TRBJ2-7
v_call: TRBV2
d_call: -
cdr3_aa: CASSERTGSQYF
cdr3_nt: TGTGCCAGCTCTGAACGGACCGGATCGCAGTACTTC

clone_size: few
j_call: TRBJ1-6
v_call: TRBV20-1
d_call: TRBD1
cdr3_aa: CSARPNPGQGGSPLHF
cdr3_nt: TGCAGTGCTAGACCTAATCCGGGACAGGGAGGTTCACCCCTCCACTTT

clone_size: many
j_call: TRBJ1-1
v_call: TRBV7-9
d_call: -
cdr3_aa: CASSLIGDTEAFF
cdr3_nt: TGTGCCAGCAGCTTGATTGGGGACACTGAAGCTTTCTTT

clone_size: -
j_call: TRBJ2-7
v_call: TRBV20-1
d_call: -
cdr3_aa: CSALTSYEQYF
cdr3_nt: TGCAGTGCTTTGACCTCCTACGAGCAGTACTTC

clone_size: -
j_call: TRBJ1-6
v_call: TRBV7-9
d_call: -
cdr3_aa: CASSPMGDSPLHF
cdr3_nt: TGTGCCAGCAGCCCCATGGGGGATTCACCCCTCCACTTT